The 20 T cell receptor beta chains listed next were all sequenced from one sample in a study of early T cells in non-severe SARS-CoV-2 infection. TCRdb reprocessed the 5' RACE reads with MiXCR, giving one entry per CDR3 protein. The sample gives tens of thousands of distinct CDR3 sequences, under 7.5% of which show up once; roughly 8.5% is in the top ten. The specimen was whole blood. The receptors here all came from an adult who was a healthcare worker with PCR-confirmed SARS-CoV-2 infection or an uninfected control (not recorded which).

CDR3 residues: CASSVLTTGELFF. The CDR3 DNA reads TGTGCCAGCAGCGTATTGACCACCGGGGAGCTGTTTTTT. The chain is built from TRBV9 and TRBJ2-2, with D unresolved. The V gene lost 1 base and the J gene lost 4 bases, with 5 bases spanning the gap. Germline CDR1 and CDR2: SGDLS and YYNGEE. CDR3 length: 13 amino acids.

The genes are TRBV20-1 and TRBJ1-5, with D possibly TRBD1 on 6 matching bases. The V and J ends lost 6 bases and 4 bases respectively, with 16 bases between them. Germline CDR1 and CDR2: DFQATT and SNEGSKA (reference sequence). The CDR3 runs 14 residues. The CDR3 DNA follows: TGCAGTGCGCCGGGACAAAAAGTAAATCAGCCCCAGCATTTT. Its translation is CSAPGQKVNQPQHF.

This clonotype was observed a few times. The chain recombines TRBV7-6 with TRBJ2-3; D call uncertain. V was pared by 1 base and J by 0 bases, with 8 bases between. The V gene's germline CDR1 is SGHVS and CDR2 FNYEAQ. The CDR3 totals 15 residues. The CDR3 loop is CASSLGVGSTDTQYF. The CDR3 bases are TGTGCCAGCAGCTTAGGAGTGGGGAGCACAGATACGCAGTATTTT.

In its sample, this clonotype was seen many times. V usage is TRBV3-1 and J usage is TRBJ1-1; 9 bases are shared with TRBD1. J gave up 0 bases and V 2 bases, and 19 bases lay outside the gene matches. The CDR3 is 21 residues long. CDR1 and CDR2 from the germline V gene are LGHDT and YNNKEL (reference sequence). CDR3 protein: CASSQYLITKQGASMNTEAFF. CDR3 sequence (DNA): TGTGCCAGCAGCCAATACCTCATAACCAAACAGGGGGCCTCCATGAACACTGAAGCTTTCTTT.

The CDR3 sequence: CASSQGANTGELFF. The CDR3, as DNA: TGTGCCAGCAGCCAAGGGGCTAACACCGGGGAGCTGTTTTTT. The rearrangement joins TRBV4-2 to TRBJ2-2; D remains ambiguous. Germline loops: CDR1 LGHNA, CDR2 YNFKEQ. The CDR3 sequence is 14 residues long. Trimming shortened V by 1 base and J by 2 bases, and 5 bases separated the two germline ends.

The CDR3 protein is CASSPDLNSNQPQHF. The CDR3 region has the DNA TGTGCCAGCAGCCCTGACCTGAATAGCAATCAGCCCCAGCATTTT. The V and J genes are TRBV4-2 and TRBJ1-5, with D unclear. The CDR3 contains 15 residues. Per the germline V gene, CDR1 is LGHNA and CDR2 is YNFKEQ. The V gene lost 4 bases and the J gene lost 0 bases, with 10 bases spanning the gap.

This clonotype was seen only a few times. The gene calls are TRBV7-2 and TRBJ2-3; D gene unclear. Germline CDR1 reads SGHTA; CDR2 reads FQGNSA. The CDR3 is 14 amino acids. The V end was cut by 3 bases, the J end by 2 bases, with 9 bases between. Written as DNA, the CDR3 is TGTGCCAGCAGCTTGCGACGGCCCACAGATACGCAGTATTTT. Encoded protein: CASSLRRPTDTQYF.

V and J are TRBV12-3 or TRBV12-4 and TRBJ2-7, with a weak D call TRBD1 (6 bases). This CDR3 has 13 residues. Trimming left V 6 bases short and J 0 bases short, with 9 bases between. The CDR3 nucleotides are TGTGCCAGCAGACGAGGGGGCTCCTACGAGCAGTACTTC. Translation: CASRRGGSYEQYF.

This clonotype has a count of ten or more. CDR3 nucleotide sequence: TGTGCCAGCAGTCGAAGGGTGACCTACGAGCAGTACTTC. This encodes CASSRRVTYEQYF. J is TRBJ2-7 and V is TRBV6-2 or TRBV6-3; D unclear. The CDR3 is made up of 13 amino acids. In germline, CDR1 is MNHEY, CDR2 SVGEGT. The germline V and J ends were trimmed by 5 bases and 2 bases, with 10 bases remaining between them.

The V gene is TRBV5-1, the J gene TRBJ1-5, with D unclear. The CDR3 is 13 amino acids. Germline CDR1 SGHRS, CDR2 YFSETQ. Trimming shortened V by 5 bases and J by 5 bases, and 11 bases separated the two germline ends. CDR3 region: CASRSDGHQPQHF. The DNA for the CDR3 is TGCGCCAGCAGATCGGACGGACATCAGCCCCAGCATTTT.

This clonotype has just a few counts. The chain recombines TRBV20-1 with TRBJ2-7, with 8 bases matching TRBD2. CDR1 is DFQATT and CDR2 is SNEGSKA in the germline V gene (reference sequence). This CDR3 has 13 amino acids. V lost 2 bases to trimming and J lost 7 bases; unmatched junction nucleotides: 7. The CDR3 coding sequence is TGCAGTGCTAGAAGGACGGGGGGGCAAGAGCAGTACTTC. Translation: CSARRTGGQEQYF.

This chain connects TRBV19 to TRBJ1-1, with 8 positions matching TRBD1. Germline V gene lookup returns CDR1 LNHDA and CDR2 SQIVND (reference sequence). V lost 6 bases, J lost 11 bases, and 11 bases stayed unmatched. The CDR3 sequence is 13 residues long. CDR3 nucleotide sequence: TGTGCCAGTAGCTCCCAGGGGGCCCGTGGGGCTTTCTTT. It yields the protein CASSSQGARGAFF.

The table lists this clonotype with a few counts. The chain combines TRBV4-2 with TRBJ2-7, with D maybe TRBD1 (6 bases). The V gene lost 4 bases and the J gene lost 1 base, with 14 bases spanning the gap. Germline lookup yields CDR1 LGHNA and CDR2 YNFKEQ. This CDR3 region has 15 residues. The CDR3 DNA follows: TGTGCCAGCAGCCCAACTGGACAGTTATCCTACGAGCAGTACTTC. Amino acids: CASSPTGQLSYEQYF.

This chain links TRBV4-3 with TRBJ2-1, with D possibly being TRBD2 (5 bases). This CDR3 is 16 amino acids long. Trimming removed 4 bases at V and 5 bases at J, with 18 bases between. The germline V gene encodes CDR1 LGHNA and CDR2 YSLEER. CDR3 region: CASSPRAAGSHNEQFF. DNA of the CDR3: TGCGCCAGCAGCCCCCGAGCGGCAGGATCCCACAATGAGCAGTTCTTC.

The sample holds many counts of this clonotype. This chain connects TRBV4-3 to TRBJ2-7; D may match TRBD1 or TRBD2 (5 bases each). The CDR3 runs 18 residues. Germline assignment: CDR1 LGHNA and CDR2 YSLEER. Trimming took 0 bases from V and 1 from J, leaving 19 bases between them. DNA for the CDR3: TGCGCCAGCAGCCAAGATTTAATGCTGGGGGTCTATTCCTACGAGCAGTACTTC. This sequence encodes CASSQDLMLGVYSYEQYF.

This chain links TRBV20-1 with TRBJ1-2; no clear D. The V and J ends lost 1 base and 3 bases respectively, with 12 bases between them. From germline, CDR1 is DFQATT and CDR2 SNEGSKA (reference sequence). This CDR3 is built from 14 residues. CDR3: CSARVSTHYYGYTF. The CDR3, as DNA: TGCAGTGCTAGAGTTTCCACTCACTACTATGGCTACACCTTC.

This clonotype was recorded a few times. The chain is built from TRBV28 and TRBJ2-7; maybe TRBD1 (5 bases). This CDR3 comprises 12 residues. With 1 base removed from V and 6 bases from J, the gap between germline ends came to 7 bases. The germline CDR1 and CDR2 sequences are MDHEN and SYDVKM. CDR3 residues: CASSLYRREQYF. The CDR3 bases are TGTGCCAGCAGTTTATACAGGCGCGAGCAGTACTTC. Using reference TRBV28 and TRBJ2-7 for the parts outside the CDR3, the full variable domain is DVKVTQSSRYLVKRTGEKVFLECVQDMDHENMFWYRQDPGLGLRLIYFSYDVKMKEKGDIPEGYSVSREKKERFSLILESASTNQTSMYLCASSLYRREQYFGPGTRLTVT.

This clonotype has ten or more counts. The chain couples TRBV5-6 to TRBJ1-5, with D possibly matching TRBD1 (5 bases). CDR3 length: 17 amino acids. Germline values: CDR1 SGHDT, CDR2 YYEEEE. Trimming removed 0 bases at V and 1 base at J, with 14 bases between. The CDR3 nucleotides read TGTGCCAGCAGCTTGGGGGCCGGGGGGATGAGCAATCAGCCCCAGCATTTT. Translation gives CASSLGAGGMSNQPQHF.

This clonotype was counted at least ten times. The gene calls are TRBV19 and TRBJ1-4; 7 nucleotides line up with TRBD1. This CDR3 has 15 amino acids. V shed 5 bases, J shed 7 bases, and the junction held 10 bases outside the gene matches. Germline assignment: CDR1 LNHDA and CDR2 SQIVND (reference sequence). Here the CDR3 reads CASSGGGRSGEKLFF. In DNA form, the CDR3 reads TGTGCCAGTAGTGGAGGGGGCCGGTCGGGTGAAAAACTGTTTTTT.

There are a few counts of this clonotype. CDR3 protein: CASSRTPDRSGYTF. The CDR3 nucleotides read TGTGCCAGCAGCAGGACACCCGACAGGAGTGGCTACACCTTC. The gene calls are TRBV12-3 or TRBV12-4 and TRBJ1-2, with D tentatively TRBD1 (6 bases). The V and J ends lost 6 bases and 7 bases respectively, with 18 bases between them. The CDR3 sequence is 14 residues long.